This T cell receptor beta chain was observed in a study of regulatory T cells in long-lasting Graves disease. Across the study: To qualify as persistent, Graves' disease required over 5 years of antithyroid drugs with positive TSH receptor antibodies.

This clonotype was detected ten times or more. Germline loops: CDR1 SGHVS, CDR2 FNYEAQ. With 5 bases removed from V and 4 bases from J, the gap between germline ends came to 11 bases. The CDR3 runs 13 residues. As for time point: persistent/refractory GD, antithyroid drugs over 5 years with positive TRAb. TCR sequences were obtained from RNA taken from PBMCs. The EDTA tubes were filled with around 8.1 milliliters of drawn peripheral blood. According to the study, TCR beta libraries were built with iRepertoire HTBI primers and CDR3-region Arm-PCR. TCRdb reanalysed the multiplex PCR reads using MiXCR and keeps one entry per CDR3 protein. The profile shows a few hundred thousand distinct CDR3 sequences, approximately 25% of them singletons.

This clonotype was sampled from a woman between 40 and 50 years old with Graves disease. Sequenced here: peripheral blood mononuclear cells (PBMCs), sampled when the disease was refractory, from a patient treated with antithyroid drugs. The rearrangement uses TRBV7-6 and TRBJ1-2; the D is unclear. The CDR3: CASSDDISYGYTF. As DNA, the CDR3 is TGTGCCAGCAGCGATGACATCAGCTATGGCTACACCTTC.